This TCR beta chain comes out of a study of OX40 agonist ivuxolimab in advanced cancers. In the study overall: Ivuxolimab was an agonistic, fully human IgG2 monoclonal antibody directed against OX40 (CD134), a costimulatory receptor. Intravenous ivuxolimab was administered to patients every 2 weeks at six dose levels: 0.01, 0.1, 0.3, 1.5, 3 and 10 mg/kg. Among the roughly 54 dose-escalation patients, about 19 had hepatocellular carcinoma, roughly 15 melanoma, 9 renal cell carcinoma and 9 head and neck cancer. The dose-escalation cohort was about 83% male with a mean age of approximately 60 years, ranging from roughly 23 to 80. Patients were allowed to have had prior anti-PD-1, anti-PD-L1 or anti-CTLA-4 therapy, and roughly 40% of the dose-escalation patients had previously received checkpoint inhibitors. Three dose-escalation patients achieved partial responses, one with hepatocellular carcinoma and two with cutaneous melanoma. The point of sequencing TCRbeta in the periphery was to test whether ivuxolimab changed TCR sequence diversity and drove clonal T-cell expansion. The paper reports the monotherapy dose-escalation portion (N ≈ 50 patients) of the phase I ivuxolimab trial.

To sequence the TCRbeta CDR3 region, genomic DNA was isolated from the sorted cells. The immunoSEQ Assay was used to sequence the TCRbeta CDR3 regions. TCRdb stores this immuneACCESS table with in-frame sequences only. Part of the clones is absent; in the studies checked, under half of the shortfall reflects unresolved V genes, and no reason is known for the rest. This sample holds about 98,000 clones; about nine tenths were observed only once. Clones ranked in the top ten supply roughly 0.8% of the sample. Patients with autoimmune disease history or receiving systemic immunosuppression were excluded from the trial. Peripheral blood for TCR sequencing was collected from all dose cohorts at baseline, on cycle 4 day 1, and on cycle 7 day 1. Samples came from an open-label, multicenter, first-in-human phase I dose-escalation trial of ivuxolimab. The trial enrolled adults with locally advanced or metastatic head and neck squamous cell, hepatocellular, melanoma or renal cell carcinoma. Before TCR sequencing, CD4+ T cells and CD8+ T cells from peripheral blood were sorted into separate populations.

Study-wide findings and limitations: Antigen specificity was not determined for the clonally expanded peripheral T cells. After ivuxolimab, more expanded clones were found on average in CD8+ T cells than in CD4+ T cells. At doses from 0.1 to 3.0 mg/kg, clonal expansion was seen in both CD4+ and CD8+ blood T cells between baseline and week 6. In partial responders in the 0.1-3.0 mg/kg groups, normalized peripheral clonal expansion was found to be among the lowest, especially among CD8+ T cells. Low levels of normalized T-cell clonal expansion were also seen in some nonresponding patients.

V is shortened by 5 bases, J by 7 bases, and the region joining them spans 18 bases. Reading the germline V gene (reference sequence) gives CDR1 GTSNPN and CDR2 SVGIG. There are 15 amino acids in the CDR3, from cysteine to phenylalanine inclusive. The retained sequence is limited to the CDR3, 45 bases, with the frame set at the first base. In regard to this clone: The target of this receptor is not known. No much larger clone is present one base from it, and per-base qualities are unavailable.

This sequence uses TRBV30 and TRBJ1-6; possibly the D gene is TRBD1, per 5 matching bases. The TCR originated in an adult with an advanced solid tumor such as melanoma, head and neck, liver or kidney cancer. The sequences come from CD4+ or CD8+ T cells sorted from blood, collected in a trial of the OX40 agonist ivuxolimab. The CDR3 reads CAWEQTGTANSPLHF. At the DNA level, the sequence is TGTGCCTGGGAACAAACCGGGACCGCCAATTCACCCCTCCACTTT.